Here is one T cell receptor beta chain with its context. This clonotype has ten or more counts. The clone's antigen remains unknown. No clone much larger than this one lies a single base away; base qualities are absent. In the germline V gene, CDR1 corresponds to SGHRS and CDR2 to YFSETQ. The CDR3 holds 14 amino acids from the cysteine to the phenylalanine. Only the CDR3 DNA is retained, 42 bases long and in frame from the first base. Germline trimming amounts to 4 bases on V and 3 bases on J, with 6 as the count of junction bases outside the gene matches. Preparation of the library involved 5' RACE. Instrument on record: Illumina HiSeq 2000. Template switching introduced a universal primer binding site; the final cDNA contained a unique molecular identifier, enabling accurate counting of TCR cDNA molecules. Specific primers in the conserved constant-segment region were used to synthesize first-strand cDNA for TCR alpha and beta chains. To control for contamination, every cDNA library was double barcoded, receiving both a SMART-Mk sample barcode and Illumina barcodes. Two successive PCR steps introduced TruSeq adapter sequences along with Illumina sample barcodes. TCR alpha and beta cDNA libraries were sequenced on the Illumina HiSeq platform with custom primers. The published analysis was carried out like this. MiGEC was used to process raw reads and extract unique molecular identifiers, and MiXCR was used to find CDR3 positions. For each individual, recombination models were inferred using an EM algorithm with the repgenHMM and IGoR tools. Shared clonotype analysis was performed with the tcR package in R, normalizing sharing by the product of cloneset sizes. To study raw recombination free of thymic and clonal selection effects, out-of-frame nonproductive sequences were analyzed. The public sequencing data were trimmed at Q25 with fastp and processed into clonotypes with MiXCR by TCRdb, which kept only in-frame beta chains. Merged by CDR3 protein, the rows form single entries marked with the most common genes and DNA. The V and J calls shown here were made by TCRdb, not taken from the authors' results. Within this sample are approximately 630,000 distinct CDR3 sequences, with about 7% of them counted one time only. Roughly 1.5% of the sample comes from the top ten.

The data derive from a study of identical twins (dated by TCRdb to 2016 to 2017). About the study as a whole: To test whether fetal clonotypes persist, the study used deep sequencing on TCR alpha and beta repertoires from monozygotic twins, unrelated adults of various ages, and cord blood. To rule out contamination, the twin experiments were replicated at different times with different library preparation protocols. The full study reports these points: In monozygotic twins, out-of-frame TCR alpha sharing was systematically underestimated by recombination models, although the models agreed with sharing between unrelated individuals. Zero-insertion analyses could be partly confounded by invariant T cells such as MAIT and iNKT, although diverse VJ usage argued against such confounding for most clonotypes. Abundant cord blood beta clonotypes carried fewer insertions; young adult naive repertoires showed a weaker similar trend, while memory repertoires showed none. Because the same donors could not be followed over many years, the conclusions relied on cross-sectional statistical analysis. Out-of-frame TCR alpha sequences shared between twins showed an excess of low generation-probability sequences compared with coincidental sharing between unrelated individuals. The excess sharing between twins in beta out-of-frame sequences was weaker because fewer shared sequences reduced the signal-to-noise ratio.

All donors were healthy Caucasians. Three pairs of female monozygotic twins, all aged about 18 to 29 years, made up the twin cohort. Peripheral blood mononuclear cells were the source from which RNA for the TCR libraries was isolated. These same data were also listed under a study on yellow fever vaccine responses in identical twins. As the second study states: According to the authors, the vaccine-induced T cell response in identical twins seemed to be partly convergent and partly specific to each individual. The study precisely tracked vaccine-responding T cell clones in identical twins.

Sequencing was carried out using PBMCs. The sequence links TRBV5-1 to TRBJ2-5; TRBD2 fits 7 bases in the junction. This sequence originates from a woman aged 18 to 35 in good health. Here the CDR3 is given as CASSTGTNKETQYF. Read as DNA, the sequence is TGCGCCAGCAGCACCGGGACTAACAAAGAGACCCAGTACTTC.